These 27 T cell receptor beta chains came from one sample sequenced in a study of regulatory T cells in long-lasting Graves disease. Time point described: newly diagnosed GD, antithyroid drugs for less than 3 months. Making the TCR library involved RNA that had been extracted from PBMCs. With iRepertoire HTBI primers and Arm-PCR of CDR3 regions, TCR beta libraries were built. TCRdb re-analysed the multiplex PCR reads in MiXCR, keeping a single row per CDR3 protein. In the table there are a few hundred thousand distinct CDR3 sequences, about 16% of which are singletons. This sample was also put to use in a study of T cells in Graves' hyperthyroidism and ophthalmopathy.

This specimen was peripheral blood mononuclear cells (PBMCs), taken at new diagnosis, from a patient treated with antithyroid drugs. The receptors derive from a woman aged 18-35 years with Graves disease.

This clonotype appeared many times. The chain employs TRBV6-2 or TRBV6-3 and TRBJ2-1; TRBD2 agrees at 8 bases. V shed 6 bases and J 5 bases; nucleotides not matched to a gene: 9. Germline CDR1 and CDR2: MNHEY and SVGEGT. The CDR3 runs to 15 residues. CDR3 amino acids: CASRETSASNNEQFF. Here the CDR3 DNA reads TGTGCCAGCAGGGAGACTAGCGCATCTAACAATGAGCAGTTCTTC.

The table lists this clonotype with a few counts. The chain couples TRBV6-1 to TRBJ2-5; D not resolved. Germline lookup yields CDR1 MNHNS and CDR2 SASEGT. V was clipped by 8 bases and J by 2 bases, with 6 bases between them. The CDR3 spans 11 residues. This CDR3 is CASRKQETQYF. The CDR3 DNA reads as TGTGCCAGCCGGAAGCAAGAGACCCAGTACTTC.

The rearrangement uses TRBV4-1 and TRBJ1-2, with D possibly TRBD1 on 6 matching bases. The CDR3 extends over 18 amino acids. Germline V gene lookup returns CDR1 MGHRA and CDR2 YSYEKL. Deletions cut 0 bases from V and 2 bases from J, with 19 bases between. In nucleotides, the CDR3 is TGCGCCAGCAGCCAAGAAGTTGTACGGACAGTTACCAACTATGGCTACACCTTC. Protein product: CASSQEVVRTVTNYGYTF.

This clonotype was detected ten times or more. The V gene is TRBV5-1, the J gene TRBJ1-1; possible D gene TRBD1, 6 bases. CDR3 size: 15 residues. Germline V gene data show CDR1 as SGHRS and CDR2 as YFSETQ. V shed 4 bases and J shed 0 bases, with 13 bases lying between them. CDR3 sequence: CASSAMTGVNTEAFF. The CDR3 DNA sequence: TGCGCCAGCAGCGCCATGACAGGCGTGAACACTGAAGCTTTCTTT.

This clonotype was found a few times. At one of its ends the junction is not consistent with the germline gene, which may arise from a read error. This chain connects TRBV2 to TRBJ2-1; 11 bases agree with TRBD1. This CDR3 region has 15 residues. The germline V gene has CDR1 SNHLY and CDR2 FYNNEI. Written as DNA, the CDR3 is TGCGCCAGCAGCCAAGATGGGACAGGGGGTAATGAGCAGTTCTTC. It encodes CASSQDGTGGNEQFF.

This clonotype was detected once. A far larger clone is off by one base, so a read error is likely. The rearrangement joins TRBV3-1 to TRBJ2-1; 9 nucleotides agree with TRBD2. The CDR3 is 17 amino acids. Germline V gene sequence: CDR1 LGHDT, CDR2 YNNKEL (reference sequence). The CDR3 bases are TGTGCCAGCAGCTTAGCTGGACTAGCGCGTGCCTACGATGAGCAGTTCTTC. It specifies CASSLAGLARAYDEQFF.

V usage is TRBV10-2 and J usage is TRBJ1-1; tentative D call: TRBD1 (5 bases). The V end lost 3 bases, the J end lost 7 bases, and 18 bases lay between the germline ends. The CDR3 spans 15 residues. Germline V lookup: CDR1 WSHSY, CDR2 SAAADI. CDR3: CASSDFGAWGDEAFF. The CDR3 nucleotides are TGCGCCAGCAGTGATTTCGGGGCCTGGGGGGATGAAGCTTTCTTT.

The chain recombines TRBV27 with TRBJ2-7; no definite D call. Germline lookup yields CDR1 MNHEY and CDR2 SMNVEV (reference sequence). V was pared by 6 bases and J by 4 bases, with 13 bases between. The length of the CDR3 is 13 residues. The CDR3 DNA sequence: TGTGCCAGCAGCCCGATAGTATCGTACGAGCAGTACTTC. It specifies CASSPIVSYEQYF.

A remark on this clonotype: Just one base apart from a much larger clone, this may be a read error. The chain combines TRBV12-3 or TRBV12-4 with TRBJ2-1; D may match TRBD1 or TRBD2 (5 bases each). V was pared by 7 bases and J by 10 bases, with 17 bases between. The CDR3 contains 13 residues. The CDR3 region is CASTLGPHYEQFF. The CDR3 DNA follows: TGTGCCAGCACCCTGGGACCTCACTACGAGCAGTTCTTC.

This clonotype showed up many times. The V gene is TRBV6-2 or TRBV6-3, the J gene TRBJ1-2; 8 nucleotides line up with TRBD1. The CDR3 contains 13 residues. The trim removed 4 bases at V and 7 bases at J, leaving 5 bases unmatched. CDR1 and CDR2 (germline): MNHEY, SVGEGT. The CDR3 DNA reads as TGTGCCAGCAGTTCGACAGGGGATTCTGGCTACACCTTC. Protein sequence: CASSSTGDSGYTF.

With respect to this clonotype: A read error is likely, as this CDR3 ends without the conserved phenylalanine or tryptophan. The chain is built from TRBV11-3 and TRBJ2-1; 8 positions agree with TRBD1. The end of the DNA fits TRBJ2-5 better, so the J call may be wrong. Germline lookup yields CDR1 SGHNT and CDR2 YENEEA. The CDR3 runs to 16 residues. CDR3 amino acids: CASSSDRASQVESQYV. The CDR3, as DNA: TGTGCCAGCAGCTCGGACAGGGCTAGCCAGGTGGAGAGCCAGTACGTC.

This clonotype was counted only a few times. This chain connects TRBV10-2 to TRBJ1-2, with 7 nucleotides matching TRBD1. The junction had 7 bases not matched to a gene; V was cut back by 8 bases and J by 7 bases. The CDR3 runs 12 residues. Germline assignment: CDR1 WSHSY and CDR2 SAAADI. CDR3 in amino acids: CASVGQVGGYTF. Here the CDR3 DNA reads TGCGCCAGCGTCGGACAGGTTGGTGGCTACACCTTC.

The rearrangement joins TRBV3-1 to TRBJ2-5; D is undetermined. CDR3 length: 14 amino acids. The germline V gene has CDR1 LGHDT and CDR2 YNNKEL (reference sequence). V lost 0 bases to trimming and J lost 7 bases, with 12 bases between them. The CDR3 nucleotides read TGTGCCAGCAGCCAAGATCCCGTGACCCGGACCCAGTACTTC. As protein: CASSQDPVTRTQYF.

V and J are TRBV30 and TRBJ1-2; 7 nucleotides line up with TRBD1. The CDR3 covers 12 residues. V gave up 4 bases and J gave up 4 bases; unmatched junction bases: 3. Germline-derived CDR1 and CDR2 are GTSNPN and SVGIG (reference sequence). The CDR3 nucleotides read TGTGCCTGGAAGGGACAGACCTATGGCTACACCTTC. Amino acids: CAWKGQTYGYTF.

The chain combines TRBV5-1 with TRBJ1-2; 7 bases agree with TRBD1. J lost 2 bases, V lost 1 base, and 17 bases had no gene match. The CDR3 spans 19 residues. Per the germline V gene, CDR1 is SGHRS and CDR2 is YFSETQ. The DNA of the CDR3 is TGCGCCAGCAGCTTGAGGGCCCGGACCCCACAGGGGAAGAACTATGGCTACACCTTC. It codes for CASSLRARTPQGKNYGYTF.

This clonotype was counted at least ten times. The rearrangement uses TRBV27 and TRBJ2-3; 8 positions agree with TRBD2. Germline CDR1 and CDR2: MNHEY and SMNVEV (reference sequence). J gave up 0 bases and V 6 bases, and 8 bases lay outside the gene matches. The CDR3 runs 16 residues. Here the CDR3 DNA reads TGTGCCAGCAGCAAAGGACTAGCCGTAAGCACAGATACGCAGTATTTT. The encoded protein is CASSKGLAVSTDTQYF.

This clonotype was picked up a small number of times. Given a much more abundant clone one base away, this may be a read error. This chain joins TRBV5-5 and TRBJ2-3, with D tentatively TRBD2 (6 bases). CDR1 is SGHKS and CDR2 is YYEKEE in the germline V gene (reference sequence). CDR3 size: 18 residues. In DNA form, the CDR3 reads TGTGCCAGCAGCTGGGGCGTCTCGCGGGATTTGGGCACAGGTACGCAGTATTTT. Protein: CASSWGVSRDLGTGTQYF. The entire variable domain, with the rest obtained from reference TRBV5-5 and TRBJ2-3, is as follows: DAGVTQSPTHLIKTRGQQVTLRCSPISGHKSVSWYQQVLGQGPQFIFQYYEKEERGRGNFPDRFSARQFPNYSSELNVNALLLGDSALYLCASSWGVSRDLGTGTQYFGPGTRLTVL.

CDR3 amino acids: CATSDSLGGNRLEQYF. In nucleotides, the CDR3 is TGTGCCACCAGTGATTCGTTGGGGGGGAATCGCCTCGAGCAGTACTTC. The rearrangement joins TRBV24-1 to TRBJ2-7; TRBD2 aligns across 7 bases. V lost 2 bases to trimming and J lost 6 bases; unmatched junction nucleotides: 12. Per germline, CDR1 KGHDR and CDR2 SFDVKD. This CDR3 spans 16 amino acids.

A few counts support this clonotype. The gene calls are TRBV29-1 and TRBJ2-5, with TRBD1 identical over 8 bases. This CDR3 spans 14 amino acids. J was trimmed by 5 bases and V by 5 bases; bases with no gene match: 10. Looked up from germline, CDR1 is SQVTM and CDR2 is ANQGSEA. The CDR3 DNA reads TGCAGCGTTTGGAAGACAGGGGCCTTCGAGACCCAGTACTTC. This gives the protein CSVWKTGAFETQYF.

This chain joins TRBV19 and TRBJ1-3; unclear D gene. The CDR3 is made up of 15 amino acids. Trimming left V 3 bases short and J 2 bases short, with 11 bases between. Germline V CDR1 and CDR2: LNHDA, SQIVND (reference sequence). As DNA, the CDR3 is TGTGCCAGTAGTATTTCCGTGAGAACTGGAAACACCATATATTTT. Its translation is CASSISVRTGNTIYF.

Ten or more counts support this clonotype. The CDR3 nucleotides read TGTGCCAGCAGCTTAGGGGGGGGCCGGGGCTACGAGCAGTACTTC. It specifies CASSLGGGRGYEQYF. The chain carries TRBV7-2 and TRBJ2-7; the D gene is possibly TRBD2 (7 bases). V was cut by 1 base and J by 3 bases, with 13 bases left in between. The germline gives CDR1 SGHTA, CDR2 FQGNSA. The CDR3 runs 15 residues.

This clonotype was seen at least ten times. The rearrangement joins TRBV28 to TRBJ2-7; perhaps TRBD2 as D (6 bases). V was shortened by 10 bases and J by 3 bases, with 16 bases between the two germline ends. CDR1 MDHEN and CDR2 SYDVKM come from the germline V gene. CDR3 length equals 13 residues. The CDR3 loop is CAKPWDLFYEQYF. The DNA for the CDR3 is TGTGCCAAGCCCTGGGACTTGTTCTACGAGCAGTACTTC.

This clonotype was seen many times. Here the CDR3 DNA reads TGTGCCACCAGCAGAGGAGGACAGGGGGCCCCAACCGGGGAGCTGTTTTTT. Translating gives CATSRGGQGAPTGELFF. The chain has TRBV15 and TRBJ2-2; 11 bases fit TRBD1. The V gene end was trimmed by 1 base and the J gene end by 5 bases; junction bases not matched to a gene: 6. This CDR3 is built from 17 residues. Germline CDR1 LNHNV, CDR2 YYDKDF (reference sequence).

This clonotype showed up just a few times. V gene TRBV14 combines with J gene TRBJ2-2; D not resolved. V gave up 1 base and J gave up 1 base, with 10 bases separating them. The CDR3 extends over 16 amino acids. Germline V gene sequence: CDR1 SGHDN, CDR2 FVKESK. In DNA, the CDR3 is TGTGCCAGCAGCCAAGCCGGCCGAGGGAACACCGGGGAGCTGTTTTTT. Amino acids: CASSQAGRGNTGELFF.

In its sample, this clonotype was seen a few times. The chain joins TRBV19 to TRBJ2-3, with a tentative D call TRBD2 (5 bases). This CDR3 contains 14 residues. Germline assignment: CDR1 LNHDA and CDR2 SQIVND (reference sequence). V gave up 3 bases and J gave up 2 bases, with 9 bases separating them. DNA of the CDR3: TGTGCCAGTAGTATTGGAGCGGCCACAGATACGCAGTATTTT. It is translated as CASSIGAATDTQYF.

This clonotype was detected many times. The chain uses TRBV20-1 and TRBJ1-1, with D perhaps TRBD1 (5 bases). This CDR3 comprises 12 residues. V lost 8 bases and J 5 bases, leaving 15 bases between the germline ends. CDR1 DFQATT and CDR2 SNEGSKA come from the germline V gene (reference sequence). CDR3: CSTLGGGTEAFF. The CDR3, as DNA: TGCAGTACCCTTGGGGGGGGAACTGAAGCTTTCTTT.

This clonotype was seen ten or more times. The chain carries TRBV6-1 and TRBJ2-3; TRBD1 matches at 7 bases. Per the germline V gene, CDR1 is MNHNS and CDR2 is SASEGT. V shed 7 bases, J shed 6 bases, and the junction held 10 bases outside the gene matches. This CDR3 region has 14 residues. CDR3: CASIRQGLGDTQYF. The CDR3 nucleotides are TGTGCCAGCATACGACAGGGTCTAGGGGATACGCAGTATTTT.